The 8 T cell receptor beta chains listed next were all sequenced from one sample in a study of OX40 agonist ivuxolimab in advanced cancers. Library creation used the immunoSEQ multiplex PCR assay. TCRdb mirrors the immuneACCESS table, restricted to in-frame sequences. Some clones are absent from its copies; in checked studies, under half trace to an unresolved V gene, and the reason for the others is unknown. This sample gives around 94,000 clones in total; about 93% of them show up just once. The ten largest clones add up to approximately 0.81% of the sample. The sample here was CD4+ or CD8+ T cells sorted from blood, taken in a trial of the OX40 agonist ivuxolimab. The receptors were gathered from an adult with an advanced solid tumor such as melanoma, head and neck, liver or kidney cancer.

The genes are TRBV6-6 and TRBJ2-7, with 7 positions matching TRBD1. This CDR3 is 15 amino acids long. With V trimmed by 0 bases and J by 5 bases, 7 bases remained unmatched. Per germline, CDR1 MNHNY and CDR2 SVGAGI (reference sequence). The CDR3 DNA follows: TGTGCCAGCAGTTACTCGACGAACAGGGGCGACGAGCAGTACTTC. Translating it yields CASSYSTNRGDEQYF.

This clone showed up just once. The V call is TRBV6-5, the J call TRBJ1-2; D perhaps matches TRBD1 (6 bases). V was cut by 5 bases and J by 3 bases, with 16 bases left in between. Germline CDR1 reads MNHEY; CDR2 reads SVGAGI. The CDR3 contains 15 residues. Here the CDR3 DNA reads TGTGCCAGCAGTCCCCGGGACAAGCACCACTATGGCTACACCTTC. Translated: CASSPRDKHHYGYTF.

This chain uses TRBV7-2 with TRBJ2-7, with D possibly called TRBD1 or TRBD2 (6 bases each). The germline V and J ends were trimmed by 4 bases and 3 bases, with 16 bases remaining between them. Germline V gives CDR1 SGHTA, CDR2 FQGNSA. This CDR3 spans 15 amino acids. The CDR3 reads CASSSRGGGDYEQYF. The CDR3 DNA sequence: TGTGCCAGCAGCTCCAGGGGAGGCGGCGACTACGAGCAGTACTTC.

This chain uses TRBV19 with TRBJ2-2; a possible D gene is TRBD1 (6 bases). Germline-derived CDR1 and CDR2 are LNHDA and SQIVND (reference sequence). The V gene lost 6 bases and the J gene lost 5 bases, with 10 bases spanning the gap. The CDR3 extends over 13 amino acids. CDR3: CASRGAGTGELFF. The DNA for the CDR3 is TGTGCCAGTAGGGGGGCCGGTACCGGGGAGCTGTTTTTT.

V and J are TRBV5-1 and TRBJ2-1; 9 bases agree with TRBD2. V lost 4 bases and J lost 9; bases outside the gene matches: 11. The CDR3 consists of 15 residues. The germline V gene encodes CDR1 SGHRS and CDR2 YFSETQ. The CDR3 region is CASSLTSGALSEQFF. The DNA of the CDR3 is TGCGCCAGCAGCCTGACTAGCGGAGCCCTCTCTGAGCAGTTCTTC.

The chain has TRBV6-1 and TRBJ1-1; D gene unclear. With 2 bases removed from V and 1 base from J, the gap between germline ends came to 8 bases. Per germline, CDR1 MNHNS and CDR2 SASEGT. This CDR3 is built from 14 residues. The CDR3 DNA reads TGTGCCAGCAGTGAACCTGGGCGGAACACTGAAGCTTTCTTT. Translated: CASSEPGRNTEAFF.

CDR3 sequence (DNA): TGTGCCAGCTCTCCTATACAGGGGGCGGCTGAAGCTTTCTTT. It codes for CASSPIQGAAEAFF. This sequence joins TRBV18 and TRBJ1-1; 9 bases are a match to TRBD1. The germline gives CDR1 KGHSH, CDR2 LQKENI. The junction had 8 bases not matched to a gene; V was cut back by 6 bases and J by 6 bases. The CDR3 is made up of 14 amino acids.

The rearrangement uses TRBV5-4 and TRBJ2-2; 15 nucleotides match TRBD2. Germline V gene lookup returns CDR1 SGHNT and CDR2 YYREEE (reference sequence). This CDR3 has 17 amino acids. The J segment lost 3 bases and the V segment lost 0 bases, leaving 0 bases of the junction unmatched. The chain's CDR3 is CASSLGTSGRDTGELFF. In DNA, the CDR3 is TGTGCCAGCAGCTTGGGGACTAGCGGGAGGGACACCGGGGAGCTGTTTTTT. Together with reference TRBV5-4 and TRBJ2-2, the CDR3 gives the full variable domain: ETGVTQSPTHLIKTRGQQVTLRCSSQSGHNTVSWYQQALGQGPQFIFQYYREEENGRGNFPPRFSGLQFPNYSSELNVNALELDDSALYLCASSLGTSGRDTGELFFGEGSRLTVL.